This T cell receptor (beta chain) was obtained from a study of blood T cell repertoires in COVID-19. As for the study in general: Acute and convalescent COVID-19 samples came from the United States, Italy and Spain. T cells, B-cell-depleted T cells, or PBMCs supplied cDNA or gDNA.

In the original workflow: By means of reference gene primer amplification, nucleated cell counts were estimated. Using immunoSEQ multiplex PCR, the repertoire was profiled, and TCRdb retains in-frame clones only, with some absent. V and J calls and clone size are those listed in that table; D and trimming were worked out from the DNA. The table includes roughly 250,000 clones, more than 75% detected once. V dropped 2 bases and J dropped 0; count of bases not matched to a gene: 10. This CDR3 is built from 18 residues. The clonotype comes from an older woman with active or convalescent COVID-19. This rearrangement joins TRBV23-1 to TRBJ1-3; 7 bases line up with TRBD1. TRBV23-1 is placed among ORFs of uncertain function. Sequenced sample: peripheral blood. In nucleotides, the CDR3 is TGCGCCAGCAGTCAACTTAAGACAGGGAGCCGCTCTGGAAACACCATATATTTT. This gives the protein CASSQLKTGSRSGNTIYF.